A single sample is the source of the 26 T cell receptor beta chains below, sequenced in a study of cytomegalovirus exposure and HLA in healthy donors listed by TCRdb under 2017. Library prep was done by the immunoSEQ multiplex PCR assay. A mixture of 60 forward primers for TCR Vbeta segments and 13 reverse primers for TCR Jbeta segments was used in the multiplex PCR. TCRdb re-hosts the immuneACCESS table, in-frame sequences only. Its copies lack some clones; in the studies checked, an unresolved V gene accounts for under half of them, and the cause for the rest is not known. A total of about 130,000 clones appear in this sample, approximately 61% of them only once. The ten largest clonotypes hold about 1.5% of the sample. The source material was PBMCs. The receptors shown here come from a human donor in good health.

The chain links TRBV11-3 to TRBJ1-4, with 12 bases matching TRBD1. V lost 5 bases to trimming and J lost 11 bases; unmatched junction nucleotides: 6. The CDR3 totals 14 residues. Germline V gene data show CDR1 as SGHNT and CDR2 as YENEEA. The CDR3 nucleotides are TGTGCCAGCAGCGTGGGACAGGGGGCGCGTAAACTGTTTTTT. Encoded protein: CASSVGQGARKLFF.

This chain uses TRBV5-8 with TRBJ2-4; weak D call: TRBD1 (7 bases). Germline V CDR1 and CDR2: SGHTS, YDEGEE. The ends were cut back, 6 bases at V and 6 bases at J, with 25 bases in the middle. The CDR3 sequence is 17 residues long. The CDR3 DNA follows: TGTGCCAGCAATAGGGGGCTCGGAGAGCAAGCGGGAAACATTCAGTACTTC. It translates to CASNRGLGEQAGNIQYF. Drawing the rest from reference TRBV5-8 and TRBJ2-4, the complete variable domain is EAGVTQSPTHLIKTRGQQATLRCSPISGHTSVYWYQQALGLGLQFLLWYDEGEERNRGNFPPRFSGRQFPNYSSELNVNALELEDSALYLCASNRGLGEQAGNIQYFGAGTRLSVL.

This rearrangement joins TRBV7-8 to TRBJ2-7; no firm D call. Germline V gene lookup returns CDR1 SGHVS and CDR2 FQNEAQ. The CDR3 is made up of 14 amino acids. Trimming took 3 bases from V and 4 from J, leaving 13 bases between them. CDR3 DNA: TGTGCCAGCAGCTTCCGGGTCCTAGATTACGAGCAGTACTTC. This translates into CASSFRVLDYEQYF. Using reference TRBV7-8 and TRBJ2-7 for the parts outside the CDR3, the full variable domain is GAGVSQSPRYKVAKRGQDVALRCDPISGHVSLFWYQQALGQGPEFLTYFQNEAQLDKSGLPSDRFFAERPEGSVSTLKIQRTQQEDSAVYLCASSFRVLDYEQYFGPGTRLTVT.

This clone is a singleton in its sample. The rearrangement uses TRBV2 and TRBJ2-1; TRBD1 matches 9 bases. V dropped 2 bases and J dropped 8; count of bases not matched to a gene: 7. Germline CDR1 and CDR2: SNHLY and FYNNEI. CDR3 length: 15 residues. The CDR3 here is CASSERDREGDEQFF. CDR3 in DNA: TGTGCCAGCAGTGAAAGGGACAGGGAGGGTGATGAGCAGTTCTTC. Supplemented by reference TRBV2 and TRBJ2-1, the full variable domain reads EPEVTQTPSHQVTQMGQEVILRCVPISNHLYFYWYRQILGQKVEFLVSFYNNEISEKSEIFDDQFSVERPDGSNFTLKIRSTKLEDSAMYFCASSERDREGDEQFFGPGTRLTVL.

In nucleotides, the CDR3 is TGTGCAAGTCGCTTTAATGTACTAGCCGAGCAGTTCTTC. This gives the protein CASRFNVLAEQFF. The rearrangement uses TRBV12-2 and TRBJ2-1; TRBD2 is the table's D call and was not checked against the DNA. TRBV12-2 is given as a pseudogene. The CDR3 sequence is 13 residues long.

This chain uses TRBV21-1 with TRBJ2-5; the table calls TRBD1, which could not be checked here. TRBV21-1 is given as a pseudogene. This CDR3 has 14 amino acids. This CDR3 is CASSKNRYTETQYF. The CDR3 coding sequence is TGTGCCAGCAGCAAGAACAGGTATACGGAGACCCAGTACTTC.

The chain recombines TRBV29-1 with TRBJ2-7; maybe TRBD1 (5 bases). The CDR3 runs to 12 residues. V shed 0 bases and J shed 4 bases, with 7 bases lying between them. Germline V lookup: CDR1 SQVTM, CDR2 ANQGSEA. The CDR3 DNA reads as TGCAGCGTTGAAGAAGGGGTATACGAGCAGTACTTC. Its translation: CSVEEGVYEQYF.

The J gene is TRBJ1-3, the V gene TRBV7-8, with 8 positions matching TRBD1. The CDR3 sequence is 18 residues long. The V segment lost 3 bases and the J segment 0 bases; nucleotides outside the gene matches: 10. Germline V gene sequence: CDR1 SGHVS, CDR2 FQNEAQ. CDR3 sequence reads: CASSFGSWTGPSGNTIYF. DNA for the CDR3: TGTGCCAGCAGCTTCGGGTCATGGACAGGGCCCTCTGGAAACACCATATATTTT.

This rearrangement joins TRBV12-5 to TRBJ1-1; D is uncertain. CDR3 length equals 12 residues. CDR1 LGHNT and CDR2 FRNRAP come from the germline V gene. The V gene lost 4 bases and the J gene lost 4 bases, with 7 bases spanning the gap. CDR3 loop: CASGYESTEAFF. The CDR3, as DNA: TGTGCTAGTGGTTACGAGAGCACTGAAGCTTTCTTT.

V and J are TRBV7-3 and TRBJ1-1, with a possible D match to TRBD1 (6 bases). Between the trimmed V and J ends, which lost 2 bases and 2 bases, there was a span of 12 bases. Looked up from germline, CDR1 is SGHTA and CDR2 is FQGTGA. There are 15 residues in the CDR3. Here the CDR3 DNA reads TGTGCCAGCAGCTTAGGGGCAGGGACAAACACTGAAGCTTTCTTT. This gives the protein CASSLGAGTNTEAFF.

This clone was counted between two and nine times. Other DNA variants within this sample encode the same CDR3. The chain couples TRBV18 to TRBJ1-5; D uncertain. Germline V gene lookup returns CDR1 KGHSH and CDR2 LQKENI. The CDR3 covers 14 residues. Between the trimmed V and J ends, which lost 0 bases and 2 bases, there was a span of 5 bases. The CDR3 DNA sequence: TGTGCCAGCTCACCACCGTCAGGCAATCAGCCCCAGCATTTT. Translating it yields CASSPPSGNQPQHF.

The V call is TRBV11-1, the J call TRBJ2-1; 10 bases match TRBD2. Losses at the gene ends were 4 bases for V and 7 bases for J; bases not matched to a gene: 10. The CDR3 is 16 residues long. From germline, CDR1 is SGHAT and CDR2 FQDESV (reference sequence). The CDR3 sequence is CASSSRSGRADNEQFF. The CDR3, as DNA: TGTGCCAGCAGCTCTAGAAGCGGGAGGGCAGATAATGAGCAGTTCTTC. Complete variable domain (other parts from reference TRBV11-1 and TRBJ2-1): EAEVAQSPRYKITEKSQAVAFWCDPISGHATLYWYRQILGQGPELLVQFQDESVVDDSQLPKDRFSAERLKGVDSTLKIQPAELGDSAMYLCASSSRSGRADNEQFFGPGTRLTVL.

This chain's CDR3 is CASSERSGTGNYGYTF. CDR3 in DNA: TGTGCCAGCAGCGAGAGATCCGGGACAGGAAACTATGGCTACACCTTC. The chain uses TRBV5-5 and TRBJ1-2; 8 nucleotides align to TRBD1. The CDR3 extends over 16 amino acids. With 4 bases clipped from V and 2 bases from J, the junction kept 10 bases outside the gene matches. Germline V lookup: CDR1 SGHKS, CDR2 YYEKEE (reference sequence).

The gene calls are TRBV6-5 and TRBJ1-1, with D maybe TRBD1 (6 bases). There are 13 residues in the CDR3. Trimming shortened V by 7 bases and J by 6 bases, and 15 bases separated the two germline ends. In germline, CDR1 is MNHEY, CDR2 SVGAGI. In DNA form, the CDR3 reads TGTGCCAGCACCAAACAGGGTAGAGCTGAAGCTTTCTTT. Its protein product is CASTKQGRAEAFF.

The rearrangement uses TRBV4-3 and TRBJ2-2, with D hard to call. From germline, CDR1 is LGHNA and CDR2 YSLEER. V was shortened by 1 base and J by 6 bases, with 12 bases between the two germline ends. The CDR3 is 15 residues long. CDR3 sequence (DNA): TGCGCCAGCAGCCAAGGAAGCCCCCTGCCCGGGGAGCTGTTTTTT. It encodes CASSQGSPLPGELFF.

V and J are TRBV6-5 and TRBJ2-2; a possible D gene is TRBD2 (5 bases). Germline lookup yields CDR1 MNHEY and CDR2 SVGAGI. The CDR3 loop spans 14 amino acids. V gave up 9 bases and J gave up 0 bases, with 11 bases separating them. Written as DNA, the CDR3 is TGTGCCAGTTGGCGGGCTACGAACACCGGGGAGCTGTTTTTT. It yields the protein CASWRATNTGELFF.

The table lists this clone with a few counts. This rearrangement joins TRBV18 to TRBJ2-7; 8 bases map to TRBD1. Trimming cost V 3 bases and J 7 bases; bases outside gene matches: 5. The CDR3 totals 13 residues. CDR1 KGHSH and CDR2 LQKENI come from the germline V gene. Here the CDR3 DNA reads TGTGCCAGCTCACCTGGGACAGGCCTTGAGCAGTACTTC. This sequence encodes CASSPGTGLEQYF. The whole variable domain, remainder taken from reference TRBV18 and TRBJ2-7, is NAGVMQNPRHLVRRRGQEARLRCSPMKGHSHVYWYRQLPEEGLKFMVYLQKENIIDESGMPKERFSAEFPKEGPSILRIQQVVRGDSAAYFCASSPGTGLEQYFGPGTRLTVT.

The V and J genes are TRBV9 and TRBJ2-7; 12 nucleotides line up with TRBD2. Trimming removed 0 bases from V and 1 base from J; junction bases left unmatched: 2. This CDR3 has 16 residues. Germline V gene sequence: CDR1 SGDLS, CDR2 YYNGEE. In DNA, the CDR3 is TGTGCCAGCAGCGTAGCAGGGACTAGCGGGTCCTACGAGCAGTACTTC. Its protein product is CASSVAGTSGSYEQYF.

The chain links TRBV9 to TRBJ2-1; D perhaps matches TRBD1 (5 bases). There are 13 residues in the CDR3. The ends were cut back, 3 bases at V and 9 bases at J, with 13 bases in the middle. Germline V lookup: CDR1 SGDLS, CDR2 YYNGEE. The CDR3 spells CASSGTRQIEQFF. As DNA, the CDR3 is TGTGCCAGCAGCGGAACGAGACAGATTGAGCAGTTCTTC.

This clone has just a few counts. This chain uses TRBV2 with TRBJ2-1; 10 nucleotides line up with TRBD2. Germline-derived CDR1 and CDR2 are SNHLY and FYNNEI. This CDR3 is 17 amino acids long. Trimming at V came to 2 bases and at J to 6 bases, leaving 10 bases not matched to a gene. This CDR3 reads CASSELWTSGPINEQFF. DNA for the CDR3: TGTGCCAGCAGTGAACTTTGGACTAGCGGACCGATCAATGAGCAGTTCTTC.

The V call is TRBV5-1, the J call TRBJ2-5, with 7 bases lining up with TRBD1. Germline CDR1 reads SGHRS; CDR2 reads YFSETQ. The CDR3 has 16 amino acids. V lost 0 bases, J lost 3 bases, and 8 bases stayed unmatched. CDR3: CASSLGGGNAKETQYF. CDR3 DNA: TGCGCCAGCAGCTTGGGAGGGGGCAATGCGAAAGAGACCCAGTACTTC.

The chain uses TRBV6-1 and TRBJ2-7; 8 bases map to TRBD1. The CDR3 length is 12 residues. V shed 3 bases, J shed 6 bases, and the junction held 1 base outside the gene matches. Germline V gives CDR1 MNHNS, CDR2 SASEGT. CDR3 DNA: TGTGCCAGCAGTGAGACAGGGGCCGAGCAGTACTTC. It translates to CASSETGAEQYF.

This chain uses TRBV11-1 with TRBJ2-7; 9 bases map to TRBD2. From germline, CDR1 is SGHAT and CDR2 FQDESV (reference sequence). This CDR3 has 16 residues. Trimming took 1 base from V and 2 from J; bases not matched to a gene: 6. The DNA of the CDR3 is TGTGCCAGCAGCTTAGGAATAGCGGGGGAAGCCTACGAGCAGTACTTC. Translating it yields CASSLGIAGEAYEQYF.

This clone came up a few times. V and J are TRBV5-1 and TRBJ2-2, with 8 bases fitting TRBD1. This CDR3 comprises 15 residues. Germline V gene sequence: CDR1 SGHRS, CDR2 YFSETQ. Germline trimming cut 3 bases from V and 1 base from J; bases unmatched to any gene: 2. The CDR3 region has the DNA TGCGCCAGCAGCTGGGGGACAGGGAACACCGGGGAGCTGTTTTTT. This gives the protein CASSWGTGNTGELFF.

CDR3 amino acids: CASSLGAHSNQPQHF. CDR3 in DNA: TGTGCCAGCAGCTTAGGGGCCCATAGCAATCAGCCCCAGCATTTT. This rearrangement joins TRBV7-8 to TRBJ1-5; no firm D call. CDR3 length: 15 residues. CDR1 SGHVS and CDR2 FQNEAQ come from the germline V gene. Trimming left V 1 base short and J 0 bases short, with 7 bases between.

The V and J genes are TRBV6-5 and TRBJ2-1, with 8 bases identical to TRBD2. This CDR3 contains 14 residues. Germline CDR1 and CDR2: MNHEY and SVGAGI. Trimming cost V 6 bases and J 10 bases; bases outside gene matches: 11. The CDR3 bases are TGTGCCAGCAGACCCGGGACTAGTGGGCGGGAGCAGTTCTTC. Encoded protein: CASRPGTSGREQFF.